This is a list of T cell receptor beta chains from one sample in a study of cytomegalovirus exposure and HLA in healthy donors. The method was immunoSEQ multiplex PCR; TCRdb's version includes in-frame clones alone and lacks a portion of them. The top ten clones hold roughly 1.6% of a sample with under 200,000 clones, roughly 87% of them seen once. The material sequenced was PBMCs. The receptors here all came from a girl between 5 and 17 years old in good health and CMV-seropositive. Both conserved end residues are part of each CDR3. The D gene is left open where the match is weak. Clone size, where shown, is once, few, many, or a class for clones that have expanded.

. TRBJ2-2 TRBV11-2 . TGTGCCAGCAGCCAGCAAGTGGGGGCCAACACCGGGGAGCTGTTTTTT CASSQQVGANTGELFF
TRBD1 TRBJ1-1 TRBV7-2 . TGTGCCAGCAGCCAGTGGAAGACAGGGGCTGAAGCTTTCTTT CASSQWKTGAEAFF
TRBD2 TRBJ2-7 TRBV19 . TGTGCCAGTGCGCCCCCGCTAGCGGGAGCCCTTATATCCGAGCAGTACTTC CASAPPLAGALISEQYF
TRBD1 TRBJ1-1 TRBV27 . TGTGCCAGCAGTGAGTTTACAGGGGACCCGCAAGCTTTCTTT CASSEFTGDPQAFF
TRBD1 TRBJ1-2 TRBV9 . TGTGCCAGCACCACCGGGACAGGGGGAAGGGTGAACTATGGCTACACCTTC CASTTGTGGRVNYGYTF
. TRBJ2-1 TRBV5-4 . TGTGCCAGCAGCAGGGTAGCGGACAATGAGCAGTTCTTC CASSRVADNEQFF
. TRBJ2-7 TRBV28 . TGTGCCAGCCCCCCTGGGTCCGAGCGGGTTTTACACGAGCAGTACTTC CASPPGSERVLHEQYF
. TRBJ1-1 TRBV7-3 . TGTGCCAGCAGCGACCGGGGGGGCACTGAAGCTTTCTTT CASSDRGGTEAFF
TRBD2 TRBJ2-7 TRBV5-1 few TGCGCCAGCAGTCGCTCACTAGCGGGAGCGGGTAGCGAGCAGTACTTC CASSRSLAGAGSEQYF
TRBD1 TRBJ2-5 TRBV29-1 . TGCAGCGTTGAAGAAGTCCTCAGGGGGCGAGGTGAGACCCAGTACTTC CSVEEVLRGRGETQYF
TRBD1 TRBJ2-1 TRBV4-1 . TGCGCCAGCAGCCAAGTCGGGCTAGACAGGGGAAGTTTAGTAAAGGATGAGCAGTTCTTC CASSQVGLDRGSLVKDEQFF
TRBD2 TRBJ2-2 TRBV14 . TGTGCCAGCAGCCTCAGTTTCTCTAGCGGGAACACCGGGGAGCTGTTTTTT CASSLSFSSGNTGELFF
. TRBJ1-1 TRBV4-3 few TGCGCCAGCAGCCAAGCCCTACAGGGAAGCACTGAAGCTTTCTTT CASSQALQGSTEAFF